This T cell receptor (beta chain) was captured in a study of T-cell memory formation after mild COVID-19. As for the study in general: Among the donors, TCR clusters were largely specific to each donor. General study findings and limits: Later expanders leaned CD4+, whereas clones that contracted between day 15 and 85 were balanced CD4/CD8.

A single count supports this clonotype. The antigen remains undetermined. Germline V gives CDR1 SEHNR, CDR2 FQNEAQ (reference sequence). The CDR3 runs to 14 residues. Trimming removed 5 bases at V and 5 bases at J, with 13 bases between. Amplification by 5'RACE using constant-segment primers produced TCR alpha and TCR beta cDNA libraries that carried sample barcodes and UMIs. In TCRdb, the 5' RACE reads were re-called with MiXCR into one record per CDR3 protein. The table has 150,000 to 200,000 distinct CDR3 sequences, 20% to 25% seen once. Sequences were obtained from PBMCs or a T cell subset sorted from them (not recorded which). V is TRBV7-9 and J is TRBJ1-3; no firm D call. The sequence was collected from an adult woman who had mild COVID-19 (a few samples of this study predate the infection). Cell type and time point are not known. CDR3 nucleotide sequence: TGTGCCAGCAGCCCGGACGGTCGGAGAAACACCATATATTTT. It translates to CASSPDGRRNTIYF.